This T cell receptor beta chain was recorded in a study of identical twins. Study observations and caveats: The authors drew conclusions from cross-sectional statistical analysis rather than following the same donors. Low generation probability was overrepresented in out-of-frame alpha sequences shared by twins. Insertions were fewer in abundant cord blood beta clonotypes, whereas memory repertoires showed none of this pattern.

TCRdb re-derived calls from the 5' RACE reads in MiXCR, one entry per CDR3 protein. The profile shows 690,000 or so distinct CDR3 sequences, about 9.4% of them singletons. This clonotype was detected a few times. Its antigen is currently unknown. V was cut by 5 bases and J by 11 bases, with 15 bases left in between. This CDR3 has 12 residues. These data are also associated with another study on yellow fever vaccine responses in identical twins. That work adds: Twin vaccine T cell responses reportedly seemed partly convergent, partly personalized.

The chain has TRBV12-3 or TRBV12-4 and TRBJ1-1; a weak D match, TRBD1 (6 bases). The receptor's source is a woman younger than 35 in good health. The specimen was PBMCs. The CDR3: CASSITGKGAFF. The CDR3 DNA follows: TGTGCCAGCAGTATTACAGGGAAGGGGGCTTTCTTT.